This TCR beta chain came from a study of T cells expressing NK-cell markers. About the research overall: The authors derived TCR beta repertoires from sorted CD3+CD56+NKG2C+, CD3+CD56+NKG2C- and CD3+CD56-NKG2C+ T cells. Seven sequenced donors out of eight were HCMV-seropositive, one seronegative. Study results and caveats: HCMV specificity was not established for the expanded NKG2C+ T cell clones. Of CD8+ T cells, 1.0-7.0% belonged to dominant NKG2C+ clonotypes in five to seven donors.

From the 5' RACE reads, TCRdb lists one entry per CDR3 protein and no DNA. The sample totals more than 90,000 distinct CDR3 sequences; its top ten clones hold less than 20%. Germline V lookup: CDR1 SQVTM, CDR2 ANQGSEA. The CDR3 totals 13 residues. A word on this clonotype: Its antigen is currently unknown.

The source of this sequence is a woman aged 18 to 75 in good health. Sequences were obtained from blood T cells: a sorted CD56 or NKG2C T cell subset, CD4+ or CD8+ T cells, or bulk PBMC T cells (not recorded which). The V and J genes are TRBV29-1 and TRBJ1-2. The CDR3 protein is CSVEDLGNYGYTF.